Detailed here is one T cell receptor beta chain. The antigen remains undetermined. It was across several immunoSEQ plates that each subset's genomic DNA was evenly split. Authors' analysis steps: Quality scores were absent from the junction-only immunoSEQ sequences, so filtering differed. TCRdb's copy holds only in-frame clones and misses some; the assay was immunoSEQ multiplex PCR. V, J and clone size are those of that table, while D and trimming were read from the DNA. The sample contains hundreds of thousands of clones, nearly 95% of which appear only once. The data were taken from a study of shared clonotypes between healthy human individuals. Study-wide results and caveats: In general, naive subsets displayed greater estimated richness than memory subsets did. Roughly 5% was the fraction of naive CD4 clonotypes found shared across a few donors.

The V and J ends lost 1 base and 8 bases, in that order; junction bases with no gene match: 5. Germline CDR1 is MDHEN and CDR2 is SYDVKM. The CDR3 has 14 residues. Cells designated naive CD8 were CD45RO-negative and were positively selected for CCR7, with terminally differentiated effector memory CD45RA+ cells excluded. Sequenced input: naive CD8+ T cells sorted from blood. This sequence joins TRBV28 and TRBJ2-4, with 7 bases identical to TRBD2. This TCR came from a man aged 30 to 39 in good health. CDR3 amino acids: CASSLSLGGDIQYF. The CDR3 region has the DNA TGTGCCAGCAGTTTATCCCTTGGGGGGGACATTCAGTACTTC. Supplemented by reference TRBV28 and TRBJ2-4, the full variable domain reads DVKVTQSSRYLVKRTGEKVFLECVQDMDHENMFWYRQDPGLGLRLIYFSYDVKMKEKGDIPEGYSVSREKKERFSLILESASTNQTSMYLCASSLSLGGDIQYFGAGTRLSVL.